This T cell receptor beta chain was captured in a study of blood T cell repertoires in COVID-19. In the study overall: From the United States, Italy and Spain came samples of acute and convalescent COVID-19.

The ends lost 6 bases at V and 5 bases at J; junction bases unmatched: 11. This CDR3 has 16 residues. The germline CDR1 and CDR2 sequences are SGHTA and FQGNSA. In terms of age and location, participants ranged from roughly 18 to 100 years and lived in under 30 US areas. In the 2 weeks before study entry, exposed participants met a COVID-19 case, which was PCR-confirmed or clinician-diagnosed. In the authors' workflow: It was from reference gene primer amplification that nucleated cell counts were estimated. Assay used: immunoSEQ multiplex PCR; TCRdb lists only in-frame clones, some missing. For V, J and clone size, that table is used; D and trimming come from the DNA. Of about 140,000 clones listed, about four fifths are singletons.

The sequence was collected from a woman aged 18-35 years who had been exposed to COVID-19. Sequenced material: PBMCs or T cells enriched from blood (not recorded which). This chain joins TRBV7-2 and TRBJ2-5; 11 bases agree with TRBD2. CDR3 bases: TGTGCCAGCAGTTATAGCGGGAGGGCCTTGGGGGAGACCCAGTACTTC. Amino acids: CASSYSGRALGETQYF.